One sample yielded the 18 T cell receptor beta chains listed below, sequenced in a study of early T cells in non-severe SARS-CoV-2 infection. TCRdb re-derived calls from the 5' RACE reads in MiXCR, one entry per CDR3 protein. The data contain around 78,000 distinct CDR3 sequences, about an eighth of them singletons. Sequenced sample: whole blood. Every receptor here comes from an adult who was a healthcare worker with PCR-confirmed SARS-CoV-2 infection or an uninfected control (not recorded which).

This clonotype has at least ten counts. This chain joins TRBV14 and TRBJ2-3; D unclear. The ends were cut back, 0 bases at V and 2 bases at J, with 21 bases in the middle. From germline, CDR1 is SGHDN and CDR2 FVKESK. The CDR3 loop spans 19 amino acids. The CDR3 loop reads CASSQDQALTGTFTDTQYF. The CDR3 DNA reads TGTGCCAGCAGCCAAGATCAAGCCCTGACCGGCACATTCACAGATACGCAGTATTTT.

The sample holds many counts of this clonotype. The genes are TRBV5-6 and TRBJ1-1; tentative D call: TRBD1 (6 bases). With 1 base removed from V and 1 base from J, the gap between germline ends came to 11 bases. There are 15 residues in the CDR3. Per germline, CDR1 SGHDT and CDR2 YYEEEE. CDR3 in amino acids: CASSLNDRRNTEAFF. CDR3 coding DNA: TGTGCCAGCAGCTTGAACGACAGGAGGAACACTGAAGCTTTCTTT.

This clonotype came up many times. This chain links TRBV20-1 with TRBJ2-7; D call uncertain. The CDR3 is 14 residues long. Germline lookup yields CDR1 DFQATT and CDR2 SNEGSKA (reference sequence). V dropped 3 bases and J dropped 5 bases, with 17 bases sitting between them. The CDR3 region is CSASHSLGYDEQYF. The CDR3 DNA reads TGCAGTGCTAGTCATAGTCTGGGATACGACGAGCAGTACTTC.

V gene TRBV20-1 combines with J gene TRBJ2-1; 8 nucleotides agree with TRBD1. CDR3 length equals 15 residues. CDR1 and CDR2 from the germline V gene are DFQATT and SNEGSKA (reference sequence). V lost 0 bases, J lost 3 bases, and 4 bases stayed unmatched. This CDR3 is CSARDPQGVYNEQFF. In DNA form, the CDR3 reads TGCAGTGCTAGAGATCCACAGGGGGTCTACAATGAGCAGTTCTTC.

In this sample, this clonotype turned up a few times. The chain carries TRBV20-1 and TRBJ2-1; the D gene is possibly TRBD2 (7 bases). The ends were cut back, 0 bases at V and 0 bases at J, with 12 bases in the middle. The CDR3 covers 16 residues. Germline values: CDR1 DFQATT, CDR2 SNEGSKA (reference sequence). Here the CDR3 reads CSARDRAGASYNEQFF. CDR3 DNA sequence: TGCAGTGCTAGAGATCGGGCGGGGGCCTCCTACAATGAGCAGTTCTTC.

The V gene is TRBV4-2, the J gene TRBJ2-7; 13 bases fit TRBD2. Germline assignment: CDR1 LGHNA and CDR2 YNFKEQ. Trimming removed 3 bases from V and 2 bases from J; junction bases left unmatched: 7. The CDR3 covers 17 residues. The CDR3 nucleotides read TGTGCCAGCAGCCAGGGGACTAGCGGGAAAAACCCCTACGAGCAGTACTTC. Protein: CASSQGTSGKNPYEQYF.

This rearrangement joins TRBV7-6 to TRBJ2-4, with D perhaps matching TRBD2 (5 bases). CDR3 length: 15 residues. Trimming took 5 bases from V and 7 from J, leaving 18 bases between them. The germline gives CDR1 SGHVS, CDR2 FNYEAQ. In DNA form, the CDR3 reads TGTGCCAGCAGCCCCAATCGGACTCCGGGGAACATTCAGTACTTC. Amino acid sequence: CASSPNRTPGNIQYF.

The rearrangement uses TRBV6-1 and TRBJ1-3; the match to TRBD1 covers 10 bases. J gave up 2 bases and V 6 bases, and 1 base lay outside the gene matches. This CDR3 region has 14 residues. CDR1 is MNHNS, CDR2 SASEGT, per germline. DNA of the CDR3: TGTGCCAGCAGGACAGGGGGCACTGGAAACACCATATATTTT. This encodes CASRTGGTGNTIYF.

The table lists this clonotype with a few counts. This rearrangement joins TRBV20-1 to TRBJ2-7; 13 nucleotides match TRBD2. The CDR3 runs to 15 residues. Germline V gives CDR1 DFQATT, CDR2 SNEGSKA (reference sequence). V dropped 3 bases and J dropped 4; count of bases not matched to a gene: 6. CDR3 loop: CSASRLAGGRYEQYF. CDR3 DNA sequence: TGCAGTGCTAGTAGACTAGCGGGGGGTCGGTACGAGCAGTACTTC.

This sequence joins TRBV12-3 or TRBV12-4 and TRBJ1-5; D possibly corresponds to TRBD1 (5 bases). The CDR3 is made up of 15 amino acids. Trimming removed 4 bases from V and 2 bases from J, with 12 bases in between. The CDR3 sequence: CASSSVGRGNQPQHF. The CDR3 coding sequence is TGTGCCAGCAGTTCAGTGGGACGGGGCAATCAGCCCCAGCATTTT.

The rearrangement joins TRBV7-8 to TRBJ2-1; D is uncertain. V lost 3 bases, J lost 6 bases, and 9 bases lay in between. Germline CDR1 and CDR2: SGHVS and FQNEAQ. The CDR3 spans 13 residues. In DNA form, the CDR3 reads TGTGCCAGCAGCTTGGGCTACGGCAATGAGCAGTTCTTC. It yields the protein CASSLGYGNEQFF. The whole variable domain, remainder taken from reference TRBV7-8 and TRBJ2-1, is GAGVSQSPRYKVAKRGQDVALRCDPISGHVSLFWYQQALGQGPEFLTYFQNEAQLDKSGLPSDRFFAERPEGSVSTLKIQRTQQEDSAVYLCASSLGYGNEQFFGPGTRLTVL.

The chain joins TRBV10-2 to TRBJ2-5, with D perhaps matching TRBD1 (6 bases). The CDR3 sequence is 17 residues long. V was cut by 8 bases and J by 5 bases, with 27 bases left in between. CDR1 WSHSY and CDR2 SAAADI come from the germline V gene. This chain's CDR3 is CASASIGGRQVQETQYF. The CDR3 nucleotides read TGCGCCAGCGCCTCCATAGGGGGACGACAGGTCCAGGAGACCCAGTACTTC.

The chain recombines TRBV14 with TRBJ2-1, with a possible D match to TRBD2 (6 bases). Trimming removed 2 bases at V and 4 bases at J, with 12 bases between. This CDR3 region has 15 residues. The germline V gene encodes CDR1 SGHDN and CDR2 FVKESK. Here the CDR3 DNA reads TGTGCCAGCAGCCAACTTGGGGAGGTATACAATGAGCAGTTCTTC. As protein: CASSQLGEVYNEQFF.

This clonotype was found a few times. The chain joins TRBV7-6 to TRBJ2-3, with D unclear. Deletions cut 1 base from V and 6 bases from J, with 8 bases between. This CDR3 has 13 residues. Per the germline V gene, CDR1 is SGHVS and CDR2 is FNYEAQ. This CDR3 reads CASSLGIWDTQYF. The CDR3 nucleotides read TGTGCCAGCAGCTTAGGAATATGGGATACGCAGTATTTT. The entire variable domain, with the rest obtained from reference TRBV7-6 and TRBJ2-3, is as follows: GAGVSQSPRYKVTKRGQDVALRCDPISGHVSLYWYRQALGQGPEFLTYFNYEAQQDKSGLPNDRFSAERPEGSISTLTIQRTEQRDSAMYRCASSLGIWDTQYFGPGTRLTVL.

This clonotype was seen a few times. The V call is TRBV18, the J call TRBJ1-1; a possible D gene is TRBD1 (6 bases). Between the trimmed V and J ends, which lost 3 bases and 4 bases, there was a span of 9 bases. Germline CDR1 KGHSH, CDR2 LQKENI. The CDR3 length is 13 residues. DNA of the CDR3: TGTGCCAGCTCACCCGCAGGGGCCACTGAAGCTTTCTTT. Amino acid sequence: CASSPAGATEAFF.

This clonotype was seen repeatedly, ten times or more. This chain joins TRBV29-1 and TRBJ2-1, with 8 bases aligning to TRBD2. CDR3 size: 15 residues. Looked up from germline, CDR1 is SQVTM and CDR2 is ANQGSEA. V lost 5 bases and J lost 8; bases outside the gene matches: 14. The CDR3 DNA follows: TGCAGCGTTAAAATTTTAGCGGGATCGGGCCATGAGCAGTTCTTC. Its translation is CSVKILAGSGHEQFF.

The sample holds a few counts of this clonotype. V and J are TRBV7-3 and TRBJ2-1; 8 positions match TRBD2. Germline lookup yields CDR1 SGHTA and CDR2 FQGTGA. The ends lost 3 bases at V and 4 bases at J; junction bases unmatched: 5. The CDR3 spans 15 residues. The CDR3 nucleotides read TGTGCCAGCAGCTTCATGGTAGCGGGGTACAATGAGCAGTTCTTC. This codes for CASSFMVAGYNEQFF.

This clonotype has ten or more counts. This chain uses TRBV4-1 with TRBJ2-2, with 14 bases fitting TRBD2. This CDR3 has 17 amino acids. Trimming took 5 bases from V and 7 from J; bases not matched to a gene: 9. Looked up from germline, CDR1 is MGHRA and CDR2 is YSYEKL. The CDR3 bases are TGCGCCAGCAGCAAGGGACTAGCGGGAGTCAGGATCGGGGAGCTGTTTTTT. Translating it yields CASSKGLAGVRIGELFF.